Sequencing of this T cell receptor (beta chain) was carried out in a study of cytomegalovirus exposure and HLA in healthy donors. The PCR contained 60 Vbeta and 13 Jbeta primers. Using immunoSEQ multiplex PCR, the repertoire was profiled, and TCRdb retains in-frame clones only, with some absent. Among 95,000 to 150,000 clones, around 73% were seen once, and the ten largest hold 8.2%. On this clone: Antigen unknown.

The CDR3 spans 13 residues. The germline CDR1 and CDR2 sequences are SGDLS and YYNGEE. Trimming took off 3 bases at V and 6 bases at J, with 11 bases between the two ends. Whole-study results and caveats: Indistinguishable V segments such as TRBV6-2 and TRBV6-3 were excluded.

This TCR came from a woman aged 40 to 50 in good health and CMV-seropositive. Sequencing was carried out using PBMCs. The chain employs TRBV9 and TRBJ2-3; tentative D call: TRBD2 (6 bases). The CDR3 coding sequence is TGTGCCAGCAGCGGTGGGGGGAAGGATACGCAGTATTTT. It is translated as CASSGGGKDTQYF.